The sequence of this TCR beta chain was determined in a study of T-cell memory formation after mild COVID-19. TCRalpha and TCRbeta libraries used 5'RACE with constant-segment primers and UMIs. TCRdb re-called the 5' RACE reads through MiXCR, storing one row per CDR3 protein. The table lists more than 250,000 distinct CDR3 sequences, 16% of them singletons, with roughly 25% in the top ten. Concerning this clonotype: What it binds is not known.

Germline V gene data show CDR1 as SNHLY and CDR2 as FYNNEI. Trimming left V 3 bases short and J 0 bases short, with 8 bases between. CDR3 length: 14 amino acids. Study-wide findings and caveats: A subset of responding clones appeared in pre-infection memory, suggesting cross-reactive memory joined.

This clonotype was sampled from a man aged 18 to 35 who had mild COVID-19 (a few samples of this study predate the infection). Cell type and time point are not known. The sequenced sample consisted of PBMCs or a T cell subset sorted from them (not recorded which). The rearrangement uses TRBV2 and TRBJ1-2; perhaps TRBD1 as D (5 bases). The CDR3 region has the DNA TGTGCCAGCAGTGAGCAGGGTTCTAACTATGGCTACACCTTC. Amino acids: CASSEQGSNYGYTF.